Sequencing of this T cell receptor beta chain was carried out in a study of OX40 agonist ivuxolimab in advanced cancers. General study findings and limits: Individuals who were partial responders at 0.1-3.0 mg/kg had clonal expansion that ranked among the lowest. Fewer expanded clones were found on average in CD4+ than in CD8+ T cells. Within 6 weeks, CD4+ and CD8+ blood T cells expanded clonally at 0.1 to 3.0 mg/kg.

This table comes from immunoSEQ multiplex PCR, and its TCRdb copy is limited to in-frame clones, with some not included. The top ten hold roughly a tenth of the sample, which has about 69,000 clones, 90% seen once. As to this clone: Its antigen is currently unknown.

Germline V gives CDR1 MNHNS, CDR2 SASEGT. Trimming removed 1 base at V and 4 bases at J, with 2 bases between. The CDR3 has 11 amino acids. Blood sampling was done at baseline, cycle 4 day 1, and cycle 7 day 1. The chain employs TRBV6-1 and TRBJ2-7, with no clear D. Sequencing was performed on CD4+ or CD8+ T cells sorted from blood, taken in a trial of the OX40 agonist ivuxolimab. This receptor was identified in an adult with an advanced solid tumor such as melanoma, head and neck, liver or kidney cancer. The CDR3 coding sequence is TGTGCCAGCAGTGAAGATTACGAGCAGTACTTC. This encodes CASSEDYEQYF.